This TCR beta chain emerged from a study of Graves' ophthalmopathy and Graves' hyperthyroidism. Study details: Researchers obtained peripheral blood at initial diagnosis, before any treatment had begun. Overall study results and limits: Blood was where most expanded thyroid clonotypes above 0.001 frequency also turned up.

Germline loops: CDR1 LNHDA, CDR2 SQIVND (reference sequence). With 4 bases removed from V and 4 bases from J, the gap between germline ends came to 13 bases. The CDR3 is 14 amino acids. This clonotype was detected ten times or more. What it recognizes is unknown. Transcripts of RNA were the source for amplifying TCR beta CDR3 regions. Following a first-round RT-PCR that used HTBI primers, a second-round multiplex PCR was carried out. TCRdb called the multiplex PCR reads again in MiXCR, with one record for every CDR3 protein. The sample holds roughly 230,000 distinct CDR3 sequences, 20% to 25% seen once.

The chain uses TRBV19 and TRBJ2-5; D ambiguous. This receptor was obtained from a woman between 50 and 59 years old with Graves' ophthalmopathy. The sequenced sample consisted of peripheral blood. The CDR3 is CASSNVSPRETQYF. The CDR3 DNA sequence: TGTGCCAGTAGTAACGTTTCTCCCAGAGAGACCCAGTACTTC.